The 3 T cell receptor beta chains listed next were all sequenced from one sample in a study of type 1 and type 2 diabetes patients. Genomic DNA was the PCR template. The TCR beta CDR3 region was amplified using 30 forward and 13 reverse primers. Each CDR3 protein is one row after TCRdb ran MiXCR on the multiplex PCR reads. The profile shows 270,000 or so distinct CDR3 sequences, approximately 45% of them singletons. Sequencing was done on a sample of peripheral blood mononuclear cells (PBMCs). The receptors originated from a man between 18 and 29 years old with type 2 diabetes.

The CDR3 is CSALPNYNEQFF. The DNA for the CDR3 is TGCAGTGCTCTTCCAAACTACAATGAGCAGTTCTTC. This rearrangement joins TRBV20-1 to TRBJ2-1; D remains ambiguous. Germline values: CDR1 DFQATT, CDR2 SNEGSKA (reference sequence). The CDR3 consists of 12 residues. Deletions cut 5 bases from V and 3 bases from J, with 8 bases between.

The chain links TRBV9 to TRBJ2-1, with 8 positions matching TRBD2. The V gene's germline CDR1 is SGDLS and CDR2 YYNGEE. The CDR3 sequence is 18 residues long. The trim removed 3 bases at V and 5 bases at J, leaving 16 bases unmatched. The DNA of the CDR3 is TGTGCCAGCAGCGAGGGGCTAGCGGGTGACGGGGTGGACAATGAGCAGTTCTTC. Its protein product is CASSEGLAGDGVDNEQFF.

This chain links TRBV30 with TRBJ1-1; 10 nucleotides agree with TRBD1. This CDR3 is built from 14 residues. The V and J ends lost 2 bases and 4 bases, in that order; junction bases with no gene match: 4. Germline CDR1 reads GTSNPN; CDR2 reads SVGIG (reference sequence). CDR3 in amino acids: CAWSTGQGGTEAFF. CDR3 bases: TGTGCCTGGAGTACTGGACAGGGGGGCACTGAAGCTTTCTTT.